These T cell receptor beta chains were read from a single sample in a study of T cell clonotyping in hematopoietic cell transplantation. Method: immunoSEQ multiplex PCR; TCRdb's copy keeps in-frame clones and lacks some. Altogether over 25,000 clones are present, 90% to 95% being singletons, with the ten largest covering around a tenth. Sequenced material: PBMCs, taken 100 days after allogeneic stem cell transplant. Every receptor here comes from a female patient between 50 and 60 years old who had an allogeneic stem cell transplant from a related donor, so the T cells may come from the graft donor. Some clones in this sample may be carry-over from other donors' samples. Each CDR3 is given with its conserved first and last residue. The D gene is left open where the match is weak. Size is omitted from some rows. Given values are once, few, many or a class for expanded clones.

>TRBV5-5|15|-|TRBD2|TRBJ2-7
TGTGCCAGCAGCCCGTGGACTAGCGGGGGGCTCGAGCAGTACTTC
CASSPWTSGGLEQYF
>TRBV2|13|once|TRBD1|TRBJ1-1
TGTGCCAGCAATAACCGGGACAGGGGGAAAGCTTTCTTT
CASNNRDRGKAFF
>TRBV19|14|-|-|TRBJ1-1
TGTGCCAGTAGTATAGATAACATCGGTAGGGAGGCTTTCTTT
CASSIDNIGREAFF
>TRBV11-2|15|-|-|TRBJ2-6
TGTGCCAGCAGCTTAGAAGTTATTGGGGCCAACGTCCTGACTTTC
CASSLEVIGANVLTF
>TRBV21-1|14|-|-|TRBJ2-5
-
CASSTSVLQETQYF
>TRBV9|14|-|-|TRBJ1-5
TGTGCCAGCAGCGTTGGGGCAGGTAATCAGCCCCAGCATTTT
CASSVGAGNQPQHF
>TRBV2|13|-|TRBD1|TRBJ1-2
TGTGCCAGCAGGGTGGACAGGGTCAGTGGCTACACCTTC
CASRVDRVSGYTF
>TRBV6-6|14|-|-|TRBJ2-3
TGTGCCAGCAGTCCTCGGACTAACACAGATACGCAGTATTTT
CASSPRTNTDTQYF
>TRBV19|14|once|-|TRBJ2-5
TGTGCCAGTAGTATAGGAGGGGGCCAAGAGACCCAGTACTTC
CASSIGGGQETQYF
>TRBV7-3|12|once|-|TRBJ2-2
TGTGCCAGCAGCTTAACCCTCGGGGAGCTGTTTTTT
CASSLTLGELFF
>TRBV19|13|-|-|TRBJ1-2
TGTGCCAGTAGTCCGCAGGGTTTCTATGGCTACACCTTC
CASSPQGFYGYTF
>TRBV11-2|15|-|-|TRBJ1-1
TGTGCCAGCAGCTTTCGTGGGGCGATGAACACTGAAGCTTTCTTT
CASSFRGAMNTEAFF
>TRBV6-6|16|-|-|TRBJ1-4
TGTGCCAGCAGTTACTCGGCGGGTGCAACTAATGAAAAACTGTTTTTT
CASSYSAGATNEKLFF
>TRBV19|17|-|-|TRBJ2-3
TGTGCCAGTAGTGGTTTTTCCGGATCAATTAGCACAGATACGCAGTATTTT
CASSGFSGSISTDTQYF
>TRBV30|12|-|-|TRBJ2-6
TGTGCCTGCGCCTCTGGGGCCAACGTCCTGACTTTC
CACASGANVLTF
>TRBV18|15|once|TRBD1|TRBJ1-2
TGTGCCAGCTCACCTTCGGGACAGGGGCACTATGGCTACACCTTC
CASSPSGQGHYGYTF
>TRBV7-9|15|-|TRBD2|TRBJ2-1
TGTGCCAGCAGCTTATTGGGCGGGGGGGCCAGCGAGCAGTTCTTC
CASSLLGGGASEQFF
>TRBV7-6|14|-|-|TRBJ1-2
TGTGCCAGCGGACCGGGACCGAGGGACTATGGCTACACCTTC
CASGPGPRDYGYTF
>TRBV7-3|13|-|-|TRBJ1-2
TGTGCCAGCAGCTTAGGTTTCGGTCTGGGCTACACCTTC
CASSLGFGLGYTF
>TRBV5-1|15|-|-|TRBJ1-2
TGCGCCAGCAGCTTGGTAGGGGACCTTGACTATGGCTACACCTTC
CASSLVGDLDYGYTF
>TRBV10-1|10|-|-|TRBJ2-5
TGCGCCACCACCTTGGAGACCCAGTACTTC
CATTLETQYF
>TRBV14|12|-|-|TRBJ1-1
TGTGCCAGCAGCCAGGCTAACACTGAAGCTTTCTTT
CASSQANTEAFF
>TRBV5-1|15|-|TRBD1|TRBJ1-2
TGCGCCAGCAGCTTGGCGGGACAGGGTGACTATGGCTACACCTTC
CASSLAGQGDYGYTF
>TRBV5-1|14|-|TRBD1|TRBJ2-5
TGCGCCAGCAGCGTACAGGGGGCTGGGGAGACCCAGTACTTC
CASSVQGAGETQYF
>TRBV7-2|15|-|-|TRBJ2-3
TGTGCCAGCAGCTTCAAAGGTCCACACACAGATACGCAGTATTTT
CASSFKGPHTDTQYF
>TRBV2|13|once|-|TRBJ1-1
TGTGCCAGCGACAGCAGGTCTTACACTGAAGCTTTCTTT
CASDSRSYTEAFF
>TRBV19|12|-|-|TRBJ1-2
TGTGCCAGCCAGGGTCGTAGGTATGGCTACACCTTC
CASQGRRYGYTF
>TRBV6-1|13|-|-|TRBJ1-4
TGTGCCAGCGGTAACAGGGAGGGCCGAAAACTGTTTTTT
CASGNREGRKLFF
>TRBV7-9|12|once|TRBD1|TRBJ1-1
TGTGCCAGCAGCTCCGACAGGGTGGAAGCTTTCTTT
CASSSDRVEAFF
>TRBV6-6|15|-|-|TRBJ1-5
TGTGCCAGCAGTTACTCGGTCGGGGGAAATCAGCCCCAGCATTTT
CASSYSVGGNQPQHF
>TRBV30|13|-|-|TRBJ1-2
TGTGCCTGGAGACAGCCTGCTAACTATGGCTACACCTTC
CAWRQPANYGYTF
>TRBV28|17|-|-|TRBJ1-3
TGTGCCACCAAAGGGAACCGGGGGGACGTCGATGATAACACCATATATTTT
CATKGNRGDVDDNTIYF
>TRBV11-2|15|-|-|TRBJ1-5
TGTGCCAGCAGCTTATCAGGGACTAGCAATCAGCCCCAGCATTTT
CASSLSGTSNQPQHF
>TRBV16|14|-|-|TRBJ1-2
TGTGCCAGCAGCCAATCGGAACAGGGCTCAGGTCACACCTTC
CASSQSEQGSGHTF
>TRBV9|13|-|-|TRBJ1-2
TGTGCCAGCAGCGTAGAATGGGGCAATGGCTACACCTTC
CASSVEWGNGYTF
>TRBV7-9|16|-|TRBD1|TRBJ2-7
TGTGCCAGCAGCTTCAGGCCGGACAGGGGATCCTACGAGCAGTACTTC
CASSFRPDRGSYEQYF
>TRBV19|12|-|-|TRBJ2-1
TGTGCCAGTAGTCCAGACTACAATGAGCAGTTCTTC
CASSPDYNEQFF
>TRBV19|17|once|TRBD1|TRBJ1-1
TGTGCCAGTAGTACGGGGGACAGGACGACCTGGAACACTGAAGCTTTCTTT
CASSTGDRTTWNTEAFF
>TRBV29-1|16|-|TRBD2|TRBJ2-2
TGCAGCGCCTCGGGAGGAGCCGGCGCGGGCACCGGGGAGCTGTTTTTT
CSASGGAGAGTGELFF
>TRBV5-4|13|-|TRBD1|TRBJ2-7
TGTGCCAGCAGCTTGACAGGGGGCAGCGAGCAGTACTTC
CASSLTGGSEQYF
>TRBV4-1|14|-|-|TRBJ2-1
TGCGCCAGCAGCCAAGATGGATCCTACAATGAGCAGTTCTTC
CASSQDGSYNEQFF
>TRBV5-1|15|-|-|TRBJ2-5
TGCGCCAGCAGCTTGGCCCCCGAGCGGATTATGACCCAGTACTTC
CASSLAPERIMTQYF